This TCR beta chain was sequenced in a study of blood T cell repertoires in COVID-19. About the research overall: There were acute and convalescent COVID-19 samples, and they came from the United States, Italy and Spain.

V gave up 0 bases and J gave up 0 bases, with 13 bases separating them. This CDR3 region has 17 residues. The V gene's germline CDR1 is SGHRS and CDR2 YFSETQ. This study enrolled people aged 18 to 89 from about two dozen US geographic areas. Cohort assignment relied on participant-reported clinical history. Up to 2 weeks before entering the study, exposed participants had met a COVID-19 case. Repertoires were generated with immunoSEQ multiplex PCR, while TCRdb's copy carries only in-frame clones and drops some. Of 430,000 or so clones in the sample, roughly 84% were seen once. V gene TRBV5-1 combines with J gene TRBJ2-1, with a weak D call TRBD1 (6 bases). The receptor's source is a woman aged 18-29 years who had been exposed to COVID-19. The material sequenced was PBMCs or T cells enriched from blood (not recorded which). CDR3 sequence (DNA): TGCGCCAGCAGCTTGGGGGGGCAGCGGAGCTCCTACAATGAGCAGTTCTTC. It is translated as CASSLGGQRSSYNEQFF. Together with reference TRBV5-1 and TRBJ2-1, the CDR3 gives the full variable domain: KAGVTQTPRYLIKTRGQQVTLSCSPISGHRSVSWYQQTPGQGLQFLFEYFSETQRNKGNFPGRFSGRQFSNSRSEMNVSTLELGDSALYLCASSLGGQRSSYNEQFFGPGTRLTVL.